The 8 T cell receptor beta chains below come from one sample, sequenced in a study of T cell changes during pregnancy in multiple sclerosis. TCRdb keeps only in-frame clones here, not all; method: immunoSEQ multiplex PCR. The profile shows roughly 42,000 clones, about 91% of them singletons. Sequencing used CD4+ T cells from peripheral blood mononuclear cells, obtained in the second trimester of pregnancy. Receptor source: a female donor in good health, enrolled as a control in a pregnancy study.

This clone came up a few times. This rearrangement joins TRBV6-5 to TRBJ1-6; 7 positions agree with TRBD1. This CDR3 is built from 16 residues. Unmatched junction bases numbered 7, after V lost 1 base and J lost 7 bases. Germline CDR1 reads MNHEY; CDR2 reads SVGAGI. In nucleotides, the CDR3 is TGTGCCAGCAGTTACTACTGGGGACAGAAAAATTCACCCCTCCACTTT. This codes for CASSYYWGQKNSPLHF.

Of note for this clone: At one boundary the junction diverges from the germline segment, which might be a read error. The chain couples TRBV7-7 to TRBJ2-5; tentatively, D is TRBD2 (6 bases). The CDR3 has 13 amino acids. Germline assignment: CDR1 SSHAT and CDR2 FNYEAQ (reference sequence). For the CDR3, the DNA is TGTGCTAGCAGCCCAACTGACACGGGAGAGCAGTACTTC. This sequence encodes CASSPTDTGEQYF.

This clone was recorded once. The gene calls are TRBV30 and TRBJ1-2; D is possibly TRBD1 (6 bases). V was clipped by 6 bases and J by 8 bases, with 16 bases between them. The CDR3 length is 12 residues. The germline V gene has CDR1 GTSNPN and CDR2 SVGIG (reference sequence). The CDR3 is CACTGFGDGYTF. The DNA of the CDR3 is TGTGCCTGTACAGGGTTCGGGGACGGCTACACCTTC.

This chain joins TRBV7-8 and TRBJ2-3; TRBD2 agrees at 8 bases. There are 18 residues in the CDR3. The germline CDR1 and CDR2 sequences are SGHVS and FQNEAQ. Germline trimming cut 5 bases from V and 0 bases from J; bases unmatched to any gene: 13. The CDR3 loop reads CASSPDLAGPSSTDTQYF. CDR3 nucleotide sequence: TGTGCCAGCAGCCCTGACTTAGCGGGGCCTTCTAGCACAGATACGCAGTATTTT.

This chain joins TRBV5-6 and TRBJ1-4; 7 bases are shared with TRBD1. The CDR3 covers 16 residues. The ends lost 3 bases at V and 3 bases at J; junction bases unmatched: 8. CDR1 and CDR2 from the germline V gene are SGHDT and YYEEEE. The CDR3 DNA reads TGTGCCAGCAGCTGGGGGCTAGGGGGCCCTAATGAAAAACTGTTTTTT. This gives the protein CASSWGLGGPNEKLFF.

This clone was recorded once. This sequence joins TRBV7-2 and TRBJ2-4; D gene ambiguous. The ends were cut back, 4 bases at V and 0 bases at J, with 16 bases in the middle. Germline-derived CDR1 and CDR2 are SGHTA and FQGNSA. This CDR3 region has 17 residues. CDR3 protein: CASSSFPRTLAKNIQYF. The CDR3 DNA reads TGTGCCAGCAGCTCCTTCCCCAGAACCCTAGCCAAAAACATTCAGTACTTC.

The J gene is TRBJ2-5, the V gene TRBV18; weak D call: TRBD1 (6 bases). The germline V gene encodes CDR1 KGHSH and CDR2 LQKENI. The CDR3 covers 15 residues. V lost 1 base and J 1 base, leaving 10 bases between the germline ends. The CDR3 region has the DNA TGTGCCAGCTCACCACGGCAGGGGACCCAAGAGACCCAGTACTTC. The encoded protein is CASSPRQGTQETQYF.

The chain carries TRBV9 and TRBJ2-7; 11 bases match TRBD2. Per germline, CDR1 SGDLS and CDR2 YYNGEE. V lost 7 bases and J lost 0; bases outside the gene matches: 6. The CDR3 spans 15 residues. CDR3 residues: CASSQGLAASYEQYF. The CDR3 coding sequence is TGTGCCAGCTCTCAGGGACTAGCGGCCTCCTACGAGCAGTACTTC.